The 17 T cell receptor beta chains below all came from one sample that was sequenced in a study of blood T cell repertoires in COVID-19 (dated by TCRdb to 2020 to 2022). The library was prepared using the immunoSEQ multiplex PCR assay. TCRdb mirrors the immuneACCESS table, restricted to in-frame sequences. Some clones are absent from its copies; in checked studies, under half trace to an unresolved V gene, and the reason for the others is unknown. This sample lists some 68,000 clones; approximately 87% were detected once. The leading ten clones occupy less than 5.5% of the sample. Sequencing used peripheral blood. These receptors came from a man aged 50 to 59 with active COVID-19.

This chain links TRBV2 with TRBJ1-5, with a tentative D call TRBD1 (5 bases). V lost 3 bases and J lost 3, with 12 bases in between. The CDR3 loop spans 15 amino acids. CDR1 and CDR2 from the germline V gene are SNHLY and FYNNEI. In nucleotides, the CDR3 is TGTGCCAGCAGTGAGTCCGGACAAATCAATCAGCCCCAGCATTTT. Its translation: CASSESGQINQPQHF.

CDR3 coding DNA: TGTGCCAGCAGCCTACAGGGGGGTAGCAATCAGCCCCAGCATTTT. This sequence encodes CASSLQGGSNQPQHF. V is TRBV9 and J is TRBJ1-5, with 8 bases aligning to TRBD1. The trim removed 4 bases at V and 0 bases at J, leaving 3 bases unmatched. Germline V CDR1 and CDR2: SGDLS, YYNGEE. The CDR3 spans 15 residues.

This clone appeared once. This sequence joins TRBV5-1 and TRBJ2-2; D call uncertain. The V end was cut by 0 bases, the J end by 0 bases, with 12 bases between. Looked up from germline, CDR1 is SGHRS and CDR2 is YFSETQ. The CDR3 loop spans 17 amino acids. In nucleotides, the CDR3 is TGCGCCAGCAGCTTGGATGGGCAGGCGCCGAACACCGGGGAGCTGTTTTTT. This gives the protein CASSLDGQAPNTGELFF.

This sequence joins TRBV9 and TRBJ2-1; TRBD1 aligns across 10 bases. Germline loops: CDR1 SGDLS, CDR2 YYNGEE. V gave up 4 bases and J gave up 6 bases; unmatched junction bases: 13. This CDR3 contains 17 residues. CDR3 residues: CASSIPWGTGEGNEQFF. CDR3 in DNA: TGTGCCAGCAGCATCCCGTGGGGGACAGGGGAGGGCAATGAGCAGTTCTTC.

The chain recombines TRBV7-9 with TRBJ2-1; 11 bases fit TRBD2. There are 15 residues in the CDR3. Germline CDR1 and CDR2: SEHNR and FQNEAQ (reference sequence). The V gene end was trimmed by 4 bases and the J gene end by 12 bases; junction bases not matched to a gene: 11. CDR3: CASSSALAGVGGQFF. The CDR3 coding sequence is TGTGCCAGCAGCTCGGCACTAGCGGGAGTAGGCGGGCAGTTCTTC.

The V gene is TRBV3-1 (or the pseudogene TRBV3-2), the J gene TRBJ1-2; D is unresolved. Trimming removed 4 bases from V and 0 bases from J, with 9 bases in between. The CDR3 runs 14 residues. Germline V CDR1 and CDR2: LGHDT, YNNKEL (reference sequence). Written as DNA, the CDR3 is TGTGCCAGCAGCCGCCGTACTTCTAACTATGGCTACACCTTC. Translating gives CASSRRTSNYGYTF.

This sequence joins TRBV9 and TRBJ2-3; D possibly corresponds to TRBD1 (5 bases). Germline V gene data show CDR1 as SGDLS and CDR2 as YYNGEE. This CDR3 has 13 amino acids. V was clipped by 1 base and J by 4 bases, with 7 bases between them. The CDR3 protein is CASSVTGSDTQYF. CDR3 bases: TGTGCCAGCAGCGTAACAGGTTCAGATACGCAGTATTTT. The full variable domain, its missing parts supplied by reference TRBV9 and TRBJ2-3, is DSGVTQTPKHLITATGQRVTLRCSPRSGDLSVYWYQQSLDQGLQFLIQYYNGEERAKGNILERFSAQQFPDLHSELNLSSLELGDSALYFCASSVTGSDTQYFGPGTRLTVL.

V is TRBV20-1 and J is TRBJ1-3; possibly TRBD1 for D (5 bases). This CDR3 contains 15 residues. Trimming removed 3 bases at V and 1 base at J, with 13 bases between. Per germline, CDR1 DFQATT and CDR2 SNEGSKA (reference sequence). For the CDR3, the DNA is TGCAGTGCTAGTCAGGGTACCCCTTCTGGAAACACCATATATTTT. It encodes CSASQGTPSGNTIYF.

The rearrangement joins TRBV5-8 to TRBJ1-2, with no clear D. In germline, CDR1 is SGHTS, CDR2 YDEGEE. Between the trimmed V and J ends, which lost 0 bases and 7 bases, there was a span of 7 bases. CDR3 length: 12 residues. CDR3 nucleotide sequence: TGTGCCAGCAGCTTGGCACTGGTTGGCTACACCTTC. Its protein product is CASSLALVGYTF.

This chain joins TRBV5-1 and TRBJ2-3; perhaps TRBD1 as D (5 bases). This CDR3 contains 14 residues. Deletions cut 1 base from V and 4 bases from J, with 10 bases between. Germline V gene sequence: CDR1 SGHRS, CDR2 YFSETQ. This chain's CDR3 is CASSLQGLADTQYF. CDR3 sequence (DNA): TGCGCCAGCAGCTTGCAGGGATTGGCAGATACGCAGTATTTT.

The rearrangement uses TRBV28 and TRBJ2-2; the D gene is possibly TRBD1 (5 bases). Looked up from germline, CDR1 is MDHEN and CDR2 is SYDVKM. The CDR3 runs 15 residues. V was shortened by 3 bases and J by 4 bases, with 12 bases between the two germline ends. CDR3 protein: CASSFERGFTGELFF. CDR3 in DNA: TGTGCCAGCAGTTTTGAAAGGGGATTCACCGGGGAGCTGTTTTTT.

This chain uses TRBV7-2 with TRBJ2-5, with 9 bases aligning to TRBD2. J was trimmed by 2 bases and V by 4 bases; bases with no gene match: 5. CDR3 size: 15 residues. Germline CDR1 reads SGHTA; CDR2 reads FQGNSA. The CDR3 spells CASSSPAGGQETQYF. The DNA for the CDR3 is TGTGCCAGCAGCTCACCAGCGGGGGGTCAAGAGACCCAGTACTTC.

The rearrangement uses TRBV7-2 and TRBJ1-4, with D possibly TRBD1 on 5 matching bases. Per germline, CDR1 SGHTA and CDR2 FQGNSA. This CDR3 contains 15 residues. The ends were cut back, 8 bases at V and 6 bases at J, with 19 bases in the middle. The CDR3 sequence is CASGMTAFTHEKLFF. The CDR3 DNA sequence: TGTGCCAGCGGGATGACAGCCTTTACTCATGAAAAACTGTTTTTT.

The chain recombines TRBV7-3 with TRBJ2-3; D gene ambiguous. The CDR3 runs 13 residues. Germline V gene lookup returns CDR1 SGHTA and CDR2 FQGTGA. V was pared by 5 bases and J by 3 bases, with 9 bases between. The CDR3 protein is CASSAAPTDTQYF. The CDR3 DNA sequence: TGTGCCAGCAGCGCGGCCCCAACAGATACGCAGTATTTT.

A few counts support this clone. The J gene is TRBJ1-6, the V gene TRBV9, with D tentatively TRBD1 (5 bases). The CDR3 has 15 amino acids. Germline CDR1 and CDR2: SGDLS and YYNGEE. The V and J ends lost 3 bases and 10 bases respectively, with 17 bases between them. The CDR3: CASSGLPGLGSPLHF. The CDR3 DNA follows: TGTGCCAGCAGCGGTCTCCCGGGACTCGGGTCACCCCTCCACTTT.

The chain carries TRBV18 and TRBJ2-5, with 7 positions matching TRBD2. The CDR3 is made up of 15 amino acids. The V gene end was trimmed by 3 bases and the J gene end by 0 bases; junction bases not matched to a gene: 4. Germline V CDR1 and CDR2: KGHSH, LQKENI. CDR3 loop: CASSPREAHQETQYF. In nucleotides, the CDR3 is TGTGCCAGCTCACCCCGGGAGGCCCACCAAGAGACCCAGTACTTC.

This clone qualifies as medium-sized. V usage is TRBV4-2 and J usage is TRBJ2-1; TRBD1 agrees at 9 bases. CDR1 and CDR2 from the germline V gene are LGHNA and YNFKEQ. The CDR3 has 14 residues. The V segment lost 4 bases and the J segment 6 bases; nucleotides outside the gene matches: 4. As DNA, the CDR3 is TGTGCCAGCAGCCTAGGGACAGGGTTCAATGAGCAGTTCTTC. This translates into CASSLGTGFNEQFF.